The 13 T cell receptor beta chains in this list originate from one sample, sequenced in a study of CD8 T cells in Susac syndrome. cDNA came from around 0.54 to 1 ug RNA primed by random hexamers. TCRdb reprocessed the immunoSEQ multiplex PCR reads via MiXCR and lists one record per CDR3 protein. The data show 130,000 to 150,000 distinct CDR3 sequences, 94% seen once. Sequenced material: CD8+ T cells from PBMCs. These receptors all come from a human donor in good health.

The rearrangement uses TRBV27 and TRBJ2-1; D gene unclear. CDR1 and CDR2 (germline): MNHEY, SMNVEV (reference sequence). V dropped 5 bases and J dropped 10 bases, with 18 bases sitting between them. This CDR3 has 14 amino acids. CDR3 coding DNA: TGTGCCAGCAGTCCATACATTCCGGGCCGCGAGCAGTTCTTC. This encodes CASSPYIPGREQFF.

The chain couples TRBV27 to TRBJ1-5, with a tentative D call TRBD1 (5 bases). This CDR3 has 15 amino acids. V was shortened by 3 bases and J by 0 bases, with 9 bases between the two germline ends. Germline V gene sequence: CDR1 MNHEY, CDR2 SMNVEV (reference sequence). CDR3 in DNA: TGTGCCAGCAGTTTTGGGGGGTCTAGCAATCAGCCCCAGCATTTT. Amino acids: CASSFGGSSNQPQHF.

The J gene is TRBJ2-7, the V gene TRBV28; 8 nucleotides align to TRBD2. Trimming at V came to 4 bases and at J to 5 bases, leaving 7 bases not matched to a gene. Germline V gives CDR1 MDHEN, CDR2 SYDVKM. This CDR3 is built from 14 residues. The CDR3: CASSSREGDNEQYF. For the CDR3, the DNA is TGTGCCAGCAGTTCACGGGAGGGCGACAACGAGCAGTACTTC.

The chain uses TRBV7-9 and TRBJ2-7, with D possibly matching TRBD2 (5 bases). The V end was cut by 7 bases, the J end by 5 bases, with 12 bases between. Germline-derived CDR1 and CDR2 are SEHNR and FQNEAQ (reference sequence). The CDR3 runs 12 residues. The CDR3 bases are TGTGCCAGCAACAAAGAGGGCCACGAGCAGTACTTC. It specifies CASNKEGHEQYF.

This chain connects TRBV27 to TRBJ1-1; possibly TRBD1 for D (5 bases). With 5 bases removed from V and 1 base from J, the gap between germline ends came to 14 bases. The CDR3 extends over 15 amino acids. Germline CDR1 MNHEY, CDR2 SMNVEV (reference sequence). The CDR3 region is CASSRVRVSNTEAFF. The CDR3 DNA sequence: TGTGCCAGCAGTCGGGTCAGGGTTTCGAACACTGAAGCTTTCTTT.

The rearrangement links TRBV7-9 to TRBJ2-5; unclear D gene. This CDR3 spans 12 amino acids. Germline loops: CDR1 SEHNR, CDR2 FQNEAQ (reference sequence). V lost 6 bases and J lost 1, with 6 bases in between. CDR3 DNA: TGTGCCAGCAGATACAGCCAAGAGACCCAGTACTTC. Translated, it gives CASRYSQETQYF.

The genes are TRBV24-1 and TRBJ2-7, with a tentative D call TRBD1 (5 bases). The CDR3 totals 14 residues. V was clipped by 3 bases and J by 1 base, with 9 bases between them. Germline CDR1 is KGHDR and CDR2 is SFDVKD. The CDR3 nucleotides are TGTGCCACCAGTGATGGCAGGGTTTCCTACGAGCAGTACTTC. Protein sequence: CATSDGRVSYEQYF.

The CDR3 sequence is CASSQDPAGGATDTQYF. CDR3 nucleotide sequence: TGCGCCAGCAGCCAAGATCCAGCGGGAGGGGCCACAGATACGCAGTATTTT. The J gene is TRBJ2-3, the V gene TRBV4-3; the match to TRBD2 covers 10 bases. The CDR3 consists of 17 residues. The germline V gene has CDR1 LGHNA and CDR2 YSLEER. J lost 2 bases, V lost 0 bases, and 5 bases had no gene match.

The rearrangement uses TRBV28 and TRBJ2-1, with D tentatively TRBD1 (6 bases). This CDR3 has 15 amino acids. CDR1 and CDR2 from the germline V gene are MDHEN and SYDVKM. V was cut by 6 bases and J by 0 bases, with 12 bases left in between. CDR3 sequence: CASRRGTSSYNEQFF. CDR3 DNA: TGTGCCAGCAGGAGGGGGACCAGCTCCTACAATGAGCAGTTCTTC. Complete variable domain (other parts from reference TRBV28 and TRBJ2-1): DVKVTQSSRYLVKRTGEKVFLECVQDMDHENMFWYRQDPGLGLRLIYFSYDVKMKEKGDIPEGYSVSREKKERFSLILESASTNQTSMYLCASRRGTSSYNEQFFGPGTRLTVL.

This clonotype came up once. The chain carries TRBV27 and TRBJ2-3; D remains ambiguous. The CDR3 runs 12 residues. The germline gives CDR1 MNHEY, CDR2 SMNVEV (reference sequence). The V end lost 2 bases, the J end lost 4 bases, and 4 bases lay between the germline ends. CDR3 sequence (DNA): TGTGCCAGCAGTTTACCCGCAGATACGCAGTATTTT. Translation gives CASSLPADTQYF.

This chain links TRBV5-4 with TRBJ2-2; weak D call: TRBD2 (5 bases). Germline CDR1 and CDR2: SGHNT and YYREEE (reference sequence). V lost 4 bases and J 6 bases, leaving 7 bases between the germline ends. The CDR3 is made up of 12 amino acids. The CDR3 spells CASSTAAGELFF. DNA of the CDR3: TGTGCCAGCAGCACAGCGGCCGGGGAGCTGTTTTTT.

V is TRBV5-5 and J is TRBJ2-3, with 7 bases matching TRBD1. The CDR3 is 15 amino acids. J lost 2 bases, V lost 4 bases, and 7 bases had no gene match. In germline, CDR1 is SGHKS, CDR2 YYEKEE (reference sequence). This chain's CDR3 is CASSQQGYPTDTQYF. CDR3 nucleotides: TGTGCCAGCAGCCAACAGGGGTATCCCACAGATACGCAGTATTTT.

The chain links TRBV5-1 to TRBJ1-2, with no clear D. Germline CDR1 is SGHRS and CDR2 is YFSETQ. This CDR3 region has 12 residues. Trimming removed 4 bases from V and 8 bases from J, with 12 bases in between. The CDR3 is CASSPGSPGYTF. In DNA form, the CDR3 reads TGCGCCAGCAGCCCCGGGAGTCCGGGCTACACCTTC.